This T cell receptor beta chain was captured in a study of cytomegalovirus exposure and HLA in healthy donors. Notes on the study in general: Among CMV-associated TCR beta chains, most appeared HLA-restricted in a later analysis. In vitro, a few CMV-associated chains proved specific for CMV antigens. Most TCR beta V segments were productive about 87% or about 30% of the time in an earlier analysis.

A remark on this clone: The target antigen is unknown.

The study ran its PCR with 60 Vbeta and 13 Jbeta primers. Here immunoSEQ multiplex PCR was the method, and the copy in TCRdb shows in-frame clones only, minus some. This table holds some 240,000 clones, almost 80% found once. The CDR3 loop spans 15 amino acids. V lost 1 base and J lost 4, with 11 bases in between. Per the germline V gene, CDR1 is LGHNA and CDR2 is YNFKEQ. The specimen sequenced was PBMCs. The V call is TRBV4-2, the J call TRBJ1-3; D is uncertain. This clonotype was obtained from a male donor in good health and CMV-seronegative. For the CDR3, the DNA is TGTGCCAGCAGCCAAGTTTTGGGAGAAGGAAACACCATATATTTT. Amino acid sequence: CASSQVLGEGNTIYF.